The 20 T cell receptor beta chains listed next were all sequenced from one sample in a study of blood T cell repertoires in COVID-19 (dated by TCRdb to the early 2020s). Receptors were amplified or captured by the immunoSEQ multiplex PCR assay. TCRdb retrieved this table from immuneACCESS and kept in-frame rearrangements only. Not all clones are present; in checked studies, unresolved V genes account for under half, and no reason is known for the remainder. For this sample the table gives tens of thousands of clones, of which about 85% were detected only once. Roughly 14% of the sample belongs to the ten largest clones. Sequencing was done on a sample of peripheral blood. The source of these receptors is a male donor with acute or convalescent COVID-19.

The chain uses TRBV20-1 and TRBJ1-2, with D maybe TRBD1 (6 bases). V was pared by 3 bases and J by 4 bases, with 15 bases between. CDR1 DFQATT and CDR2 SNEGSKA come from the germline V gene (reference sequence). This CDR3 region has 14 residues. CDR3 amino acids: CSASPSTGSYGYTF. For the CDR3, the DNA is TGCAGTGCTAGTCCTAGCACAGGGTCCTATGGCTACACCTTC.

The rearrangement links TRBV3-1 (or the pseudogene TRBV3-2) to TRBJ2-7, with a weak D call TRBD2 (5 bases). The CDR3 length is 15 residues. Germline lookup yields CDR1 LGHDT and CDR2 YNNKEL (reference sequence). V shed 0 bases and J shed 2 bases, with 11 bases lying between them. The chain's CDR3 is CASSQDWRQTYEQYF. CDR3 nucleotides: TGTGCCAGCAGCCAAGATTGGAGGCAGACCTACGAGCAGTACTTC.

V gene TRBV11-2 combines with J gene TRBJ1-2, with 9 bases fitting TRBD1. J was trimmed by 5 bases and V by 5 bases; bases with no gene match: 12. CDR3 size: 16 residues. The V gene's germline CDR1 is SGHAT and CDR2 FQNNGV. CDR3 amino acids: CASSAPPGQGGYGYTF. The CDR3 DNA follows: TGTGCCAGCAGCGCTCCCCCGGGACAGGGAGGGTATGGCTACACCTTC.

The chain is built from TRBV7-6 and TRBJ2-3; 7 bases agree with TRBD2. This CDR3 comprises 16 residues. Trimming took 3 bases from V and 3 from J; bases not matched to a gene: 9. The germline V gene encodes CDR1 SGHVS and CDR2 FNYEAQ. CDR3 region: CASSLRLRGRTDTQYF. CDR3 bases: TGTGCCAGCAGCTTGAGGTTGCGGGGGAGGACAGATACGCAGTATTTT.

A note on this clone: Other DNA sequences in this sample translate to the same CDR3. The rearrangement uses TRBV30 and TRBJ2-3, with D possibly being TRBD1 (7 bases). Trimming left V 4 bases short and J 6 bases short, with 11 bases between. This CDR3 region has 12 residues. From germline, CDR1 is GTSNPN and CDR2 SVGIG (reference sequence). The chain's CDR3 is CAWTGGTDTQYF. CDR3 DNA: TGTGCCTGGACAGGGGGGACGGATACGCAGTATTTT.

About this clone itself: One end of the junction varies from germline; a read error may be responsible. The chain is built from TRBV11-2 and TRBJ1-1, with D unclear. Per the germline V gene, CDR1 is SGHAT and CDR2 is FQNNGV. The CDR3 runs 13 residues. CDR3 DNA sequence: TGTGCCAGCAGCTTAGATCAGAACGCTGAAGCTTTCTTT. Translation gives CASSLDQNAEAFF.

This chain uses TRBV4-2 with TRBJ2-5; TRBD1 matches 10 bases. The CDR3 covers 16 residues. Trimming removed 2 bases from V and 5 bases from J; junction bases left unmatched: 8. CDR1 is LGHNA, CDR2 YNFKEQ, per germline. The CDR3 DNA sequence: TGTGCCAGCAGCCAAAATGACAGGGGGCCACGTGAGACCCAGTACTTC. Protein: CASSQNDRGPRETQYF.

The V call is TRBV6-5, the J call TRBJ1-1, with a tentative D call TRBD1 (6 bases). CDR3 length: 14 residues. The V and J ends lost 5 bases and 6 bases respectively, with 16 bases between them. Germline V lookup: CDR1 MNHEY, CDR2 SVGAGI. The CDR3 here is CASSTQGLGSEAFF. In nucleotides, the CDR3 is TGTGCCAGCAGTACCCAGGGGCTCGGGTCTGAAGCTTTCTTT.

V is TRBV5-1 and J is TRBJ1-4, with 8 bases matching TRBD1. The CDR3 extends over 14 amino acids. V gave up 0 bases and J gave up 7 bases; unmatched junction bases: 2. Germline V gene lookup returns CDR1 SGHRS and CDR2 YFSETQ. CDR3 DNA sequence: TGCGCCAGCAGCTTGGGGACAGGGATTGAAAAACTGTTTTTT. It codes for CASSLGTGIEKLFF.

The V call is TRBV6-1, the J call TRBJ1-5; 11 nucleotides line up with TRBD1. Trimming at V came to 2 bases and at J to 2 bases, leaving 5 bases not matched to a gene. Germline CDR1 is MNHNS and CDR2 is SASEGT. This CDR3 is built from 17 residues. The CDR3 DNA reads as TGTGCCAGCAGTGAACCGGGACAGGGGGGAGGCAATCAGCCCCAGCATTTT. This encodes CASSEPGQGGGNQPQHF.

J is TRBJ1-6 and V is TRBV6-5, with D unresolved. From germline, CDR1 is MNHEY and CDR2 SVGAGI. The CDR3 is made up of 14 amino acids. The V end was cut by 5 bases, the J end by 5 bases, with 10 bases between. CDR3 nucleotides: TGTGCCAGCAGTAGGAGGACGGATAATTCACCCCTCCACTTT. Its translation: CASSRRTDNSPLHF.

CDR3: CASSDLGQGGTDTQYF. The CDR3, as DNA: TGTGCCAGCAGTGACCTAGGTCAGGGAGGTACAGATACGCAGTATTTT. This rearrangement joins TRBV6-1 to TRBJ2-3; D possibly corresponds to TRBD2 (6 bases). The CDR3 length is 16 residues. V was clipped by 3 bases and J by 3 bases, with 16 bases between them. Germline values: CDR1 MNHNS, CDR2 SASEGT.

This chain links TRBV6-5 with TRBJ1-2; D not certain. Trimming shortened V by 7 bases and J by 3 bases, and 15 bases separated the two germline ends. The V gene's germline CDR1 is MNHEY and CDR2 SVGAGI. The CDR3 has 14 amino acids. CDR3 in amino acids: CASNPSGGDYGYTF. CDR3 sequence (DNA): TGTGCCAGCAACCCATCAGGTGGCGACTATGGCTACACCTTC.

This chain joins TRBV5-1 and TRBJ2-3; D remains ambiguous. The ends were cut back, 0 bases at V and 2 bases at J, with 7 bases in the middle. The CDR3 contains 14 residues. The germline gives CDR1 SGHRS, CDR2 YFSETQ. The CDR3, as DNA: TGCGCCAGCAGCTTGGACAAAATCACAGATACGCAGTATTTT. It translates to CASSLDKITDTQYF. Full variable domain (rest looked up from reference TRBV5-1 and TRBJ2-3): KAGVTQTPRYLIKTRGQQVTLSCSPISGHRSVSWYQQTPGQGLQFLFEYFSETQRNKGNFPGRFSGRQFSNSRSEMNVSTLELGDSALYLCASSLDKITDTQYFGPGTRLTVL.

The V gene is TRBV5-1, the J gene TRBJ2-2; tentative D call: TRBD1 (6 bases). The CDR3 sequence is 15 residues long. CDR1 is SGHRS, CDR2 YFSETQ, per germline. V was shortened by 0 bases and J by 6 bases, with 12 bases between the two germline ends. The CDR3 spells CASSLDREGAGELFF. CDR3 sequence (DNA): TGCGCCAGCAGCTTGGACAGGGAAGGAGCCGGGGAGCTGTTTTTT. Filled out from reference TRBV5-1 and TRBJ2-2, the complete variable domain reads KAGVTQTPRYLIKTRGQQVTLSCSPISGHRSVSWYQQTPGQGLQFLFEYFSETQRNKGNFPGRFSGRQFSNSRSEMNVSTLELGDSALYLCASSLDREGAGELFFGEGSRLTVL.

The V call is TRBV24-1, the J call TRBJ1-6, with a tentative D call TRBD1 (6 bases). Trimming removed 5 bases from V and 5 bases from J, with 9 bases in between. The germline gives CDR1 KGHDR, CDR2 SFDVKD. The CDR3 covers 14 residues. The CDR3 region is CATSAAGDNSPLHF. The DNA of the CDR3 is TGTGCCACCAGTGCGGCAGGGGATAATTCACCCCTCCACTTT.

The chain links TRBV29-1 to TRBJ1-2; D is possibly TRBD1 (6 bases). The CDR3 covers 13 residues. In germline, CDR1 is SQVTM, CDR2 ANQGSEA. V gave up 3 bases and J gave up 4 bases, with 12 bases separating them. CDR3 coding DNA: TGCAGCGTTGAGCGGGGGCTCGGCTATGGCTACACCTTC. It codes for CSVERGLGYGYTF.

The chain uses TRBV7-8 and TRBJ2-7; 10 bases match TRBD1. With 5 bases clipped from V and 6 bases from J, the junction kept 7 bases outside the gene matches. The CDR3 loop spans 14 amino acids. The germline V gene encodes CDR1 SGHVS and CDR2 FQNEAQ. The CDR3 spells CASSRGGTGAEQYF. The CDR3 bases are TGTGCCAGCAGCCGGGGGGGGACAGGGGCCGAGCAGTACTTC.

The V gene is TRBV6-5, the J gene TRBJ1-1; 8 positions match TRBD1. CDR1 and CDR2 (germline): MNHEY, SVGAGI. This CDR3 has 13 residues. The V gene end was trimmed by 7 bases and the J gene end by 3 bases; junction bases not matched to a gene: 4. The CDR3 here is CASKGTGDTEAFF. The CDR3 DNA sequence: TGTGCCAGCAAAGGGACAGGAGACACTGAAGCTTTCTTT.

The V call is TRBV14, the J call TRBJ2-7; 7 nucleotides agree with TRBD1. J gave up 0 bases and V 0 bases, and 8 bases lay outside the gene matches. The CDR3 covers 17 residues. Germline V lookup: CDR1 SGHDN, CDR2 FVKESK. CDR3 sequence: CASSQDDPTGSSYEQYF. CDR3 nucleotide sequence: TGTGCCAGCAGCCAAGATGACCCGACAGGGAGCTCCTACGAGCAGTACTTC.